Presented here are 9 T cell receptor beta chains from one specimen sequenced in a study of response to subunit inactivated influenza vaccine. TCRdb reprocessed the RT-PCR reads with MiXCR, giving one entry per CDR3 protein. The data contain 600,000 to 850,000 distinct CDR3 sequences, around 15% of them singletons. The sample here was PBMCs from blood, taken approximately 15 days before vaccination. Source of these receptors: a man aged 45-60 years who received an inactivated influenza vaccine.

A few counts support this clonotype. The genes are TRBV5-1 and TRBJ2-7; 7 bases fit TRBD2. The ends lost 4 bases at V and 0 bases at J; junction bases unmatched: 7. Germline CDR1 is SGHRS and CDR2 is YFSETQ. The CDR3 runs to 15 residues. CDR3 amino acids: CASSLSSGISYEQYF. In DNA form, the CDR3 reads TGCGCCAGCAGCCTCTCTAGCGGCATCTCCTACGAGCAGTACTTC. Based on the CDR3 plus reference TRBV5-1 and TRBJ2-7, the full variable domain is KAGVTQTPRYLIKTRGQQVTLSCSPISGHRSVSWYQQTPGQGLQFLFEYFSETQRNKGNFPGRFSGRQFSNSRSEMNVSTLELGDSALYLCASSLSSGISYEQYFGPGTRLTVT.

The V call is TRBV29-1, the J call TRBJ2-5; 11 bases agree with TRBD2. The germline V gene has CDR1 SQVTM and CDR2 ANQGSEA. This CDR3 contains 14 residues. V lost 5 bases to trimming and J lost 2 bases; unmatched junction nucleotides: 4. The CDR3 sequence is CSVPSGGNQETQYF. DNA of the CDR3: TGCAGCGTTCCTAGCGGGGGGAATCAAGAGACCCAGTACTTC.

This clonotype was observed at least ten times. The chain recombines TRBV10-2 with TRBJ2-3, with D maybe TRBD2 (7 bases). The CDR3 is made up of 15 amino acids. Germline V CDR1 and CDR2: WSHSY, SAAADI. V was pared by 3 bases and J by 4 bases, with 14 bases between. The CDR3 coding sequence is TGCGCCAGCAGTGATCGGGGGGCCGGCTCAGATACGCAGTATTTT. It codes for CASSDRGAGSDTQYF.

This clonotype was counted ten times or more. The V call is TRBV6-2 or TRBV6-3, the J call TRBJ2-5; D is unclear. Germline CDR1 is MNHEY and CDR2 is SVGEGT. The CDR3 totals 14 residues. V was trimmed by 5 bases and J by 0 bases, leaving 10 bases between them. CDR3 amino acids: CASSPTMYQETQYF. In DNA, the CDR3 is TGTGCCAGCAGTCCTACGATGTACCAAGAGACCCAGTACTTC.

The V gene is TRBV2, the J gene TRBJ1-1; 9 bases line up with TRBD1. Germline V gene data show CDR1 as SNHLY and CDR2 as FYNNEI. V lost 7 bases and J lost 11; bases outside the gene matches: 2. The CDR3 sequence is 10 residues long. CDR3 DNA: TGTGCCAGCAATGGACAGGGGGCTTTCTTT. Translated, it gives CASNGQGAFF.

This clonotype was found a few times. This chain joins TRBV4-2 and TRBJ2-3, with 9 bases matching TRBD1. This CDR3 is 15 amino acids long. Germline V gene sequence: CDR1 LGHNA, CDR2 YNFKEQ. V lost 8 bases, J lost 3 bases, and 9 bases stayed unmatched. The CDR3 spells CASGTQGARTDTQYF. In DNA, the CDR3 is TGTGCCAGCGGCACACAGGGGGCGAGGACAGATACGCAGTATTTT.

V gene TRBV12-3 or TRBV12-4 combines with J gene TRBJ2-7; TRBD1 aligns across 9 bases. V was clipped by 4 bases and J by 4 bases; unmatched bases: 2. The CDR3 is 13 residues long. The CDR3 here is CASSWDRVYEQYF. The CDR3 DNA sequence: TGTGCCAGCAGTTGGGACAGGGTGTACGAGCAGTACTTC.

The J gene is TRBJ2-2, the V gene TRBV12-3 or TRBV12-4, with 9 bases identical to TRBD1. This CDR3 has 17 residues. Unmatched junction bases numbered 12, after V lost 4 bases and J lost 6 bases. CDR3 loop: CASSSLWTGDVSGELFF. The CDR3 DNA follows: TGTGCCAGCAGTTCCCTTTGGACAGGGGATGTTTCCGGGGAGCTGTTTTTT.

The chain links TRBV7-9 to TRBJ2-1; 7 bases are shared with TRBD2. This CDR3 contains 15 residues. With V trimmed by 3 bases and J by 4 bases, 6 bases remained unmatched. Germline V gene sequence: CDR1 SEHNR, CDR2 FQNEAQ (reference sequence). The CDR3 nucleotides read TGTGCCAGCAGCTTGGCCGGGACTATTTACAATGAGCAGTTCTTC. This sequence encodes CASSLAGTIYNEQFF.